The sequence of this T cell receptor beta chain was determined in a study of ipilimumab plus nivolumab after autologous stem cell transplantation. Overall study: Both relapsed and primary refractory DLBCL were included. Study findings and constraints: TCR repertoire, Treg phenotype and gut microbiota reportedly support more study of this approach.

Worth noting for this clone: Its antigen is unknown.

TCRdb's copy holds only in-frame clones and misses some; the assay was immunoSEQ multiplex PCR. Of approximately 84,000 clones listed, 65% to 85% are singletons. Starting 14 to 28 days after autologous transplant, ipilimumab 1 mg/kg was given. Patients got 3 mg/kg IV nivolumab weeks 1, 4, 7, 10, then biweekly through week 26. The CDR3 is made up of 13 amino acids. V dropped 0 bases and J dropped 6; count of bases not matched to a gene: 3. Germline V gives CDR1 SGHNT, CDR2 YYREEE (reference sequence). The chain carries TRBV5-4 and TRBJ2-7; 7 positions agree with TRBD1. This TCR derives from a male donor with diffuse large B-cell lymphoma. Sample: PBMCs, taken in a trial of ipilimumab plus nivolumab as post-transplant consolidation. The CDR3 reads CASSLDRGSEQYF. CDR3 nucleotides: TGTGCCAGCAGCTTGGACAGGGGAAGCGAGCAGTACTTC. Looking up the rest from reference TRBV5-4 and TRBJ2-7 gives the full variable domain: ETGVTQSPTHLIKTRGQQVTLRCSSQSGHNTVSWYQQALGQGPQFIFQYYREEENGRGNFPPRFSGLQFPNYSSELNVNALELDDSALYLCASSLDRGSEQYFGPGTRLTVT.